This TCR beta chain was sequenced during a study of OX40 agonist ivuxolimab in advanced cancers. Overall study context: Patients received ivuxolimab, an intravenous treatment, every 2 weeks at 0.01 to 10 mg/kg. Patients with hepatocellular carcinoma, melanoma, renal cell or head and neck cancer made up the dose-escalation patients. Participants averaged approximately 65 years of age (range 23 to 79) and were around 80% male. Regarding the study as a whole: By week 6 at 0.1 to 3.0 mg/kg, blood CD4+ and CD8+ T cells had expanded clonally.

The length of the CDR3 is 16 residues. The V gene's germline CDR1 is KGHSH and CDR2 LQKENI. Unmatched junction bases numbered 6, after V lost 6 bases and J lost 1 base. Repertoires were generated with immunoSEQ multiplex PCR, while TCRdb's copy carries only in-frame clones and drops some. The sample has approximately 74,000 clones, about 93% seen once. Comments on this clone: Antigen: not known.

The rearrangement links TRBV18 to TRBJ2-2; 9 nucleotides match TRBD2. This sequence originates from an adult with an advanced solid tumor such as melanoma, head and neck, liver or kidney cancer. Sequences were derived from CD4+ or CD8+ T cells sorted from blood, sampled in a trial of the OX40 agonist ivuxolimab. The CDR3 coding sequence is TGTGCCAGCTCGCCGCGGGGGGGACAGAACACCGGGGAGCTGTTTTTT. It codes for CASSPRGGQNTGELFF.